A selection of T cell receptor beta chains follows, all from one sample in a study of T cells after yellow fever vaccination. MiXCR, run by TCRdb on the 5' RACE reads, gives a single entry per CDR3 protein. Seen here are 300,000 to 350,000 distinct CDR3 sequences, about 4.5% observed once, and the top ten hold roughly a fifth. This sample comprised PBMCs, obtained 15 days after the yellow fever booster vaccination. These receptors all come from a man between 18 and 29 years old who received the YFV17D yellow fever vaccine. Both conserved end residues are part of each CDR3. Fields, in order: clone size, V gene, J gene, D gene, CDR3 protein, CDR3 DNA. The D gene is left open where the match is weak. Not all rows give a size; the values are once, few, many and, for expanded clones, a class.

>.|TRBV6-2/TRBV6-3|TRBJ2-1|TRBD2
CASKGLAGREQFF
TGTGCCAGCAAGGGACTAGCGGGGCGGGAGCAGTTCTTC
>many|TRBV4-2|TRBJ2-5|.
CASSQDPRGGETQYF
TGTGCCAGCAGCCAAGATCCCAGGGGGGGAGAGACCCAGTACTTC
>.|TRBV5-1|TRBJ2-5|TRBD1
CASSFGGQGRETQYF
TGCGCCAGCAGCTTCGGAGGACAGGGACGGGAGACCCAGTACTTC
>many|TRBV10-3|TRBJ2-7|.
CAISDTKGRIEQYF
TGTGCCATCAGTGACACTAAGGGACGGATCGAGCAGTACTTC
>few|TRBV5-4|TRBJ2-1|TRBD1
CASTPAVSGTGGNEQFF
TGTGCCAGCACCCCAGCCGTTTCCGGGACAGGGGGCAATGAGCAGTTCTTC
>few|TRBV28|TRBJ2-1|TRBD1
CASSLPVRGHGNEQFF
TGTGCCAGCAGCCTCCCCGTGAGGGGGCACGGGAATGAGCAGTTCTTC
>many|TRBV6-6|TRBJ1-2|.
CASSYGGRGHYTF
TGTGCCAGCAGTTACGGGGGCAGGGGACACTACACCTTC
>few|TRBV12-3/TRBV12-4|TRBJ1-2|.
CASSLRYRDGYTF
TGTGCCAGCAGTTTAAGGTATCGCGATGGCTACACCTTC
>many|TRBV19|TRBJ2-7|.
CASSITVKTYEQYF
TGTGCCAGTAGTATAACAGTGAAGACCTACGAGCAGTACTTC
>few|TRBV20-1|TRBJ2-3|TRBD2
CSARDSGGGADTQYF
TGCAGTGCTAGAGATTCGGGCGGGGGGGCAGATACGCAGTATTTT
>.|TRBV7-9|TRBJ2-1|.
CASSPGYRTVDNEQFF
TGTGCCAGCAGCCCTGGATACAGGACAGTCGACAATGAGCAGTTCTTC
>many|TRBV3-1|TRBJ1-1|.
CASRQGTGDTEAFF
TGTGCCAGCAGACAGGGAACGGGGGACACTGAAGCTTTCTTT
>few|TRBV7-9|TRBJ1-1|.
CASSSQSGAEAFF
TGTGCCAGCAGCTCCCAATCAGGGGCTGAAGCTTTCTTT
>many|TRBV5-1|TRBJ2-3|.
CASSPGQTSTDTQYF
TGCGCCAGCAGCCCAGGACAGACTAGCACAGATACGCAGTATTTT
>.|TRBV30|TRBJ1-2|.
CAWTVGDYGYTF
TGTGCCTGGACCGTGGGGGACTATGGCTACACCTTC
>many|TRBV20-1|TRBJ1-5|.
CSAREGAQSNQPQHF
TGCAGTGCTAGAGAAGGGGCTCAGAGCAATCAGCCCCAGCATTTT
>.|TRBV5-1|TRBJ2-5|.
CASRLTFGAYQETQYF
TGCGCCAGCAGGCTTACCTTTGGAGCGTACCAAGAGACCCAGTACTTC
>many|TRBV12-3/TRBV12-4|TRBJ1-3|.
CASSFKSSGNTIYF
TGTGCCAGCAGTTTCAAAAGCTCTGGAAACACCATATATTTT
>.|TRBV7-2|TRBJ2-2|TRBD2
CASSPDNGRSGELFF
TGTGCCAGCAGCCCGGATAACGGGAGGTCCGGGGAGCTGTTTTTT
>many|TRBV5-1|TRBJ2-2|.
CASSLGQFNTGELFF
TGCGCCAGCAGCTTGGGACAGTTTAACACCGGGGAGCTGTTTTTT
>few|TRBV7-2|TRBJ2-7|.
CASSLDAQAREQYF
TGTGCCAGCAGCTTAGACGCACAGGCACGCGAGCAGTACTTC
>.|TRBV4-1|TRBJ2-7|TRBD2
CASSQEGSGVASYEQYF
TGCGCCAGCAGCCAAGAGGGTAGCGGGGTCGCCTCCTACGAGCAGTACTTC
>few|TRBV24-1|TRBJ2-3|.
CATERSGTDTQYF
TGTGCCACCGAGCGGTCAGGTACAGATACGCAGTATTTT
>few|TRBV18|TRBJ2-7|.
CASSPPNNRDEQYF
TGTGCCAGCTCACCACCTAACAACAGGGACGAGCAGTACTTC
>few|TRBV21-1|TRBJ2-3|.
CASSKAQGRTSGGNNTQYF
TGTGCCAGCAGCAAAGCTCAGGGGAGGACTAGCGGGGGGAATAATACGCAGTATTTT
>few|TRBV3-1|TRBJ1-2|.
CASSHHGLANYGYTF
TGTGCCAGCAGCCATCACGGGTTGGCAAACTATGGCTACACCTTC
>.|TRBV9|TRBJ2-5|TRBD2
CASSARLAETQYF
TGTGCCAGCAGCGCCCGACTAGCGGAGACCCAGTACTTC
>few|TRBV12-3/TRBV12-4|TRBJ2-1|TRBD2
CASTKIAGADEQFF
TGTGCCAGCACCAAAATAGCGGGGGCAGATGAGCAGTTCTTC
>many|TRBV11-3|TRBJ2-7|TRBD1
CASSSRTGAGEQYF
TGTGCCAGCAGCTCGCGGACAGGGGCTGGAGAGCAGTACTTC
>.|TRBV9|TRBJ1-6|.
CASSGDLLALHF
TGTGCCAGCAGCGGGGACCTTCTAGCCCTCCACTTT
>.|TRBV5-6|TRBJ2-1|.
CASSTGLFYNEQFF
TGTGCCAGCAGCACTGGCTTGTTTTACAATGAGCAGTTCTTC
>.|TRBV7-9|TRBJ2-1|.
CASTSAGRRGDTYNEQFF
TGTGCCAGCACCTCAGCCGGACGGAGGGGAGATACTTACAATGAGCAGTTCTTC
>few|TRBV11-2|TRBJ2-1|.
CASSLGVKEQFF
TGTGCCAGCAGCTTAGGGGTTAAGGAGCAGTTCTTC
>.|TRBV6-5|TRBJ1-1|.
CASRLGTAGNTEAFF
TGTGCCAGCAGATTAGGGACGGCGGGGAACACTGAAGCTTTCTTT
>.|TRBV4-1|TRBJ2-7|.
CASSQDLGAPTYEQYF
TGCGCCAGCAGCCAAGATCTAGGGGCACCTACCTACGAGCAGTACTTC
>few|TRBV6-5|TRBJ2-7|TRBD2
CATGRDSIYEQYF
TGTGCCACCGGGAGGGACTCAATCTACGAGCAGTACTTC
>few|TRBV25-1|TRBJ2-7|.
CASSGQFFYEQYF
TGTGCCAGCAGTGGACAGTTTTTCTACGAGCAGTACTTC
>many|TRBV7-2|TRBJ1-1|.
CASSSLGGYTEAFF
TGTGCCAGCAGCTCCCTCGGGGGGTACACTGAAGCTTTCTTT
>many|TRBV30|TRBJ1-6|.
CAWGRGALHF
TGTGCCTGGGGCCGGGGGGCCCTCCACTTT
>.|TRBV7-9|TRBJ1-1|.
CASSRSGTANTEAFF
TGTGCCAGCAGCCGCTCCGGGACGGCGAACACTGAAGCTTTCTTT
>.|TRBV7-8|TRBJ2-7|TRBD2
CASSPEAGGTHEQYF
TGTGCCAGCAGCCCAGAAGCGGGGGGGACCCACGAGCAGTACTTC
>.|TRBV10-3|TRBJ1-4|TRBD1
CAISGTGATNEKLFF
TGTGCCATCAGTGGGACAGGGGCAACTAATGAAAAACTGTTTTTT
>many|TRBV7-6|TRBJ2-1|TRBD2
CASSRLASYNEQFF
TGTGCCAGCAGCCGACTAGCGTCGTACAATGAGCAGTTCTTC
>many|TRBV6-6|TRBJ1-5|.
CASSYVGQGNQPQHF
TGTGCCAGCAGTTACGTTGGGCAGGGCAATCAGCCCCAGCATTTT